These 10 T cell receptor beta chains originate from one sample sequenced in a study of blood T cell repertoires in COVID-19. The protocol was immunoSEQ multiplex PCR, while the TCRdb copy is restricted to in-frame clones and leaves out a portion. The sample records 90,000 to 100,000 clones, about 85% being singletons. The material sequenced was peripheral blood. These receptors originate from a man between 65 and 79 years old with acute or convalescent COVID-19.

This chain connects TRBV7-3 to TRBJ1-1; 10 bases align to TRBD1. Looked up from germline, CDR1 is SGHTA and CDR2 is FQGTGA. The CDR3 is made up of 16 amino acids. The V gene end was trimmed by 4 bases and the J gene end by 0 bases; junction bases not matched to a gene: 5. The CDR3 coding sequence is TGTGCCAGCAGCTCTCGGACAGGGGGGATGAACACTGAAGCTTTCTTT. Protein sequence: CASSSRTGGMNTEAFF. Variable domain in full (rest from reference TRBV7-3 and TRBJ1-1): GAGVSQTPSNKVTEKGKYVELRCDPISGHTALYWYRQSLGQGPEFLIYFQGTGAADDSGLPNDRFFAVRPEGSVSTLKIQRTERGDSAVYLCASSSRTGGMNTEAFFGQGTRLTVV.

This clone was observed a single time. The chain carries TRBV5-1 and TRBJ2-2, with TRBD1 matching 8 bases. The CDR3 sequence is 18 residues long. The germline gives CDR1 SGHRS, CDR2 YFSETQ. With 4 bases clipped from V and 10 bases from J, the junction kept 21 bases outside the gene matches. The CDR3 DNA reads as TGCGCCAGCAGCACTGGGACAGGCCGCGGTGTGGGGCCGACGGAGCTGTTTTTT. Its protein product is CASSTGTGRGVGPTELFF.

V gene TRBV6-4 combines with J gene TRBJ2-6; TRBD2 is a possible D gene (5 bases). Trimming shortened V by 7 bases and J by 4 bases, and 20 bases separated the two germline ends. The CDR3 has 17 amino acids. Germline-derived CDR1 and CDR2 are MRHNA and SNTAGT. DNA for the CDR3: TGTGCCAGCAAAGTGTCCCAAGGGAGTGCCGGGGCCAACGTCCTGACTTTC. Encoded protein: CASKVSQGSAGANVLTF.

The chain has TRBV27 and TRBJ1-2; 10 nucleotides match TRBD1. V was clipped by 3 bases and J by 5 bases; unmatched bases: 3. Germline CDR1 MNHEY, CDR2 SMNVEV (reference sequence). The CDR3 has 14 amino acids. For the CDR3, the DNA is TGTGCCAGCAGTTTTGGGACAGGGGCATATGGCTACACCTTC. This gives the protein CASSFGTGAYGYTF.

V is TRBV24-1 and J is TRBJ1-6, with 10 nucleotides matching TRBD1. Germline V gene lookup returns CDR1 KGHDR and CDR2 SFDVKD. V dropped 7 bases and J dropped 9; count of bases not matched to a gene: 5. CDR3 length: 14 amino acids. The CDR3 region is CATSPTGGISPLHF. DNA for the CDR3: TGTGCCACCAGCCCGACAGGGGGCATTTCACCCCTCCACTTT.

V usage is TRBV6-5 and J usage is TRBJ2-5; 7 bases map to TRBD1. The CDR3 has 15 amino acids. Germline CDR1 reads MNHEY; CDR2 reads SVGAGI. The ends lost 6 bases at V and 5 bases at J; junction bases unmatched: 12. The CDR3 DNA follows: TGTGCCAGCAGAAACAGGGGTTTGACACGGGAGACCCAGTACTTC. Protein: CASRNRGLTRETQYF.

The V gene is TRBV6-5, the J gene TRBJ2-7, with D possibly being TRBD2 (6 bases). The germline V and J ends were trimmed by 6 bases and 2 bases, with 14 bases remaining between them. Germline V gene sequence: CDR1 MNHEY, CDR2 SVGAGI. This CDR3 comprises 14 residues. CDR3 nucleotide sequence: TGTGCCAGCAGCCAAGCGGGCAGTACCTACGAGCAGTACTTC. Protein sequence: CASSQAGSTYEQYF.

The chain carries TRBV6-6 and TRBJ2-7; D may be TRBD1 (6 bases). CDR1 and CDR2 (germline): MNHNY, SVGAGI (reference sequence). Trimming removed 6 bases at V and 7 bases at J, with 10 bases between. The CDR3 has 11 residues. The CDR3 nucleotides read TGTGCCAGCAGCAGGGGATGGGAGCAGTACTTC. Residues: CASSRGWEQYF.

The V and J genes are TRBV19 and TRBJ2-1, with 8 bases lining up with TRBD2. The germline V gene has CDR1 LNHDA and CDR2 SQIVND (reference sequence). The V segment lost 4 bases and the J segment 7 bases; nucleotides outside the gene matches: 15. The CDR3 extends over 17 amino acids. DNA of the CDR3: TGTGCCAGTAGTAAAACCTACGCCGGGACTAGGGGGAATGAGCAGTTCTTC. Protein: CASSKTYAGTRGNEQFF.

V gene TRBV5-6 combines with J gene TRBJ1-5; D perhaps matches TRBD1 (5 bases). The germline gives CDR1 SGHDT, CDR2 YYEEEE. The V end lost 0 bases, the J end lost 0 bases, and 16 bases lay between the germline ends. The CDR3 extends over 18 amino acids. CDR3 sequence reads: CASSLVGGGGDSNQPQHF. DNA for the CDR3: TGTGCCAGCAGCTTGGTTGGCGGGGGAGGGGATAGCAATCAGCCCCAGCATTTT.